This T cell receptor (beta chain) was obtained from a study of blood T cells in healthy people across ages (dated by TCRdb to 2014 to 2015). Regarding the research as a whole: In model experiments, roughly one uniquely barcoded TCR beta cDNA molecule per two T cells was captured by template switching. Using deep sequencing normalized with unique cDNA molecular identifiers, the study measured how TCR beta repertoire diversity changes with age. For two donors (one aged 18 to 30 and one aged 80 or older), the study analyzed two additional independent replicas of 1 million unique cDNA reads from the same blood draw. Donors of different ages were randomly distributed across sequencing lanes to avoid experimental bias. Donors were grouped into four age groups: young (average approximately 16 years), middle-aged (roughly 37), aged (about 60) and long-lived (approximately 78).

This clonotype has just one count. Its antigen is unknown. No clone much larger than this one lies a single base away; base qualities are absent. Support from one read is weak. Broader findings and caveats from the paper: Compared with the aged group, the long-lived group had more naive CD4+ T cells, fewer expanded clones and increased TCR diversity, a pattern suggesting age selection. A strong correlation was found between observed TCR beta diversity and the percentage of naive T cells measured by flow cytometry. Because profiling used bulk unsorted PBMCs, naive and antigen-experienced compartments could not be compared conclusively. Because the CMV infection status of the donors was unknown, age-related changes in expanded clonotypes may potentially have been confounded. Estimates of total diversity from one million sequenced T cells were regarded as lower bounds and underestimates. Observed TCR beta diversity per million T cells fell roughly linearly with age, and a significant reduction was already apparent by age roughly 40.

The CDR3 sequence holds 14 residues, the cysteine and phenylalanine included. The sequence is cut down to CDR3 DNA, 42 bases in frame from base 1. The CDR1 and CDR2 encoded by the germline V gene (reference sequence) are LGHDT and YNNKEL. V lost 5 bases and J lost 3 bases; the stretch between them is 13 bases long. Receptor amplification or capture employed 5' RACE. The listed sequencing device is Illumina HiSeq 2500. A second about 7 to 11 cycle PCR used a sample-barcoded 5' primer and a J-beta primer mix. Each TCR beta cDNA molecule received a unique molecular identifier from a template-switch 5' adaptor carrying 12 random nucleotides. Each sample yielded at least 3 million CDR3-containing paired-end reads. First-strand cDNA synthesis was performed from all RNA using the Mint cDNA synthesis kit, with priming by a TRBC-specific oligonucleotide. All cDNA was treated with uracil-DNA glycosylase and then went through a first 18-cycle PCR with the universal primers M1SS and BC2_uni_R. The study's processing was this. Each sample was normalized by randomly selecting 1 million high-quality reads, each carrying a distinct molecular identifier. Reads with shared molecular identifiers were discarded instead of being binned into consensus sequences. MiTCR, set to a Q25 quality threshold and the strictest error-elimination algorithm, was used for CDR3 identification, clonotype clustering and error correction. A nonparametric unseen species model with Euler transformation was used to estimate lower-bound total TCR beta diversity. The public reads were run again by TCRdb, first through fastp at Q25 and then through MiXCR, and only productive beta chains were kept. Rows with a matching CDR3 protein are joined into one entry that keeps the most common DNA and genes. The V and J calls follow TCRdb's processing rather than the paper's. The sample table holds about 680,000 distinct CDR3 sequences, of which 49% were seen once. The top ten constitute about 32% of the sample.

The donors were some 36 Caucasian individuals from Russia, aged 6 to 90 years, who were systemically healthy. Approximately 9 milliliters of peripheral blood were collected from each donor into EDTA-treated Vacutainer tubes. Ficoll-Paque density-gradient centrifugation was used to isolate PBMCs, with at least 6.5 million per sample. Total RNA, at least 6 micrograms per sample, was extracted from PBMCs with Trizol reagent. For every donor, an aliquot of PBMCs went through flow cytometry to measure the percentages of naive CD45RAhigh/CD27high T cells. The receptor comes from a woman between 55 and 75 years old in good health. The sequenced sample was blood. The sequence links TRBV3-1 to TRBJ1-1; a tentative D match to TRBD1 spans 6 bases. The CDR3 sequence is CASSITGSDTEAFF. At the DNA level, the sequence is TGTGCCAGCAGCATAACAGGGTCGGACACTGAAGCTTTCTTT.